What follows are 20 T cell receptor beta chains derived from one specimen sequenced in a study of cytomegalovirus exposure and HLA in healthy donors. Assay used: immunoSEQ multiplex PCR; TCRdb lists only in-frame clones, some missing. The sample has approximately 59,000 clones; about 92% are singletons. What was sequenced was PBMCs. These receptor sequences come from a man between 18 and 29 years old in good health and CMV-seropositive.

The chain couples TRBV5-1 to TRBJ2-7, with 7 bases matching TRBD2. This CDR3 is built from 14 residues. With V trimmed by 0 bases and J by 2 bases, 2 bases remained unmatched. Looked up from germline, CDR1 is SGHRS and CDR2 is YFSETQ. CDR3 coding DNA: TGCGCCAGCAGCTTGGAGGGGACTACCTACGAGCAGTACTTC. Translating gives CASSLEGTTYEQYF.

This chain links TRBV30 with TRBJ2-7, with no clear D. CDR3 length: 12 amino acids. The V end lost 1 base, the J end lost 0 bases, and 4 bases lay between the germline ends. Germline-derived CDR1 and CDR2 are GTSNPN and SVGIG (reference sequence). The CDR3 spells CAWSGGSYEQYF. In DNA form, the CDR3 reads TGTGCCTGGAGTGGCGGCTCCTACGAGCAGTACTTC.

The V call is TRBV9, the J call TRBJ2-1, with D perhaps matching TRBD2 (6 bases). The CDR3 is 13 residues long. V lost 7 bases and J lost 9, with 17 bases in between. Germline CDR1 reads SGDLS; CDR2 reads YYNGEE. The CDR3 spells CASGPRRGGEQFF. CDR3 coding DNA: TGTGCCAGCGGACCGCGGCGGGGAGGTGAGCAGTTCTTC.

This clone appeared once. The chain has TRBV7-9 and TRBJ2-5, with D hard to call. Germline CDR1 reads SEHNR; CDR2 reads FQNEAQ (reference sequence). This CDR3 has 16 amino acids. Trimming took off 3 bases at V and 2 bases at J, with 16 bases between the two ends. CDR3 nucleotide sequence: TGTGCCAGCAGCTTGAAGTCCCTACCTTATCAAGAGACCCAGTACTTC. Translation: CASSLKSLPYQETQYF.

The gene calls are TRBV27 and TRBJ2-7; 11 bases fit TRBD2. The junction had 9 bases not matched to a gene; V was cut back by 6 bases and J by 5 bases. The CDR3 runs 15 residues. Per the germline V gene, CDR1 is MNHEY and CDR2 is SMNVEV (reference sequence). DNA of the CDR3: TGTGCCAGCAGGCTCCTGGGACTAGCGGCGGACGAGCAGTACTTC. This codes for CASRLLGLAADEQYF.

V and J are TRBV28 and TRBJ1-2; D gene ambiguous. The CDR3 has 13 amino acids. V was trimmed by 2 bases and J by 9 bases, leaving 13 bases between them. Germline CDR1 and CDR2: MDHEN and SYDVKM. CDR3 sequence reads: CASSLEQFLSYTF. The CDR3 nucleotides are TGTGCCAGCAGTTTAGAACAGTTCTTGAGCTACACCTTC.

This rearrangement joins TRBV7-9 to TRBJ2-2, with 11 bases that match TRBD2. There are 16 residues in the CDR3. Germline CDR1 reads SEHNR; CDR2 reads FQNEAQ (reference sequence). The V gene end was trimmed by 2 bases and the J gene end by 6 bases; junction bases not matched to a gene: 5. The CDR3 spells CASSLIAGGHSGELFF. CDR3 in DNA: TGTGCCAGCAGCTTAATAGCGGGAGGGCACTCCGGGGAGCTGTTTTTT. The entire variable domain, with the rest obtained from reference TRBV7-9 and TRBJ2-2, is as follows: DTGVSQNPRHKITKRGQNVTFRCDPISEHNRLYWYRQTLGQGPEFLTYFQNEAQLEKSRLLSDRFSAERPKGSFSTLEIQRTEQGDSAMYLCASSLIAGGHSGELFFGEGSRLTVL.

This chain's CDR3 is CAWSPGVVKEKLFF. In DNA, the CDR3 is TGTGCCTGGAGTCCAGGGGTCGTCAAGGAAAAACTGTTTTTT. The genes are TRBV30 and TRBJ1-4; tentatively, D is TRBD1 (6 bases). Germline CDR1 reads GTSNPN; CDR2 reads SVGIG (reference sequence). The CDR3 loop spans 14 amino acids. V was clipped by 2 bases and J by 8 bases, with 15 bases between them. The variable domain in full, with the rest retrieved from reference TRBV30 and TRBJ1-4, is SQTIHQWPATLVQPVGSPLSLECTVEGTSNPNLYWYRQAAGRGLQLLFYSVGIGQISSEVPQNLSASRPQDRQFILSSKKLLLSDSGFYLCAWSPGVVKEKLFFGSGTQLSVL.

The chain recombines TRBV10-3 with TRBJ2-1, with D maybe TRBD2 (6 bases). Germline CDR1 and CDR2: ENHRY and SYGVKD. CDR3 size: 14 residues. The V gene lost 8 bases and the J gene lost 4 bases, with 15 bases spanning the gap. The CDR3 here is CAIASASEYNEQFF. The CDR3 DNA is TGTGCCATCGCATCGGCTAGCGAGTACAATGAGCAGTTCTTC.

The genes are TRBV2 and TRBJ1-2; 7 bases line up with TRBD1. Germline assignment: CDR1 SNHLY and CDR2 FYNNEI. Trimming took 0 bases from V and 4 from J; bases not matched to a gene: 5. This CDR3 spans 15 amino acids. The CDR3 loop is CASSEALTGTYGYTF. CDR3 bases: TGTGCCAGCAGTGAAGCGCTGACAGGGACCTATGGCTACACCTTC. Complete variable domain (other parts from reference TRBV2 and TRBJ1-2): EPEVTQTPSHQVTQMGQEVILRCVPISNHLYFYWYRQILGQKVEFLVSFYNNEISEKSEIFDDQFSVERPDGSNFTLKIRSTKLEDSAMYFCASSEALTGTYGYTFGSGTRLTVV.

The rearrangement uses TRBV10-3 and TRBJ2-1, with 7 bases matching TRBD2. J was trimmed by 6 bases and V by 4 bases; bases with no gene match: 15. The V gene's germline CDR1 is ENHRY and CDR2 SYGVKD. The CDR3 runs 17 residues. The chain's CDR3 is CAISGRAEAGVFNEQFF. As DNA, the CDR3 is TGTGCCATCAGTGGCCGGGCGGAGGCGGGAGTTTTCAATGAGCAGTTCTTC.

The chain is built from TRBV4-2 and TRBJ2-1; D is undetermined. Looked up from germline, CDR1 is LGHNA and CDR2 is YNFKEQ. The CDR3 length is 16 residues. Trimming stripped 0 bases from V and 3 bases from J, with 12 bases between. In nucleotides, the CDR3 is TGTGCCAGCAGCCAAGATCGTGGGCAGGACTACAATGAGCAGTTCTTC. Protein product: CASSQDRGQDYNEQFF.

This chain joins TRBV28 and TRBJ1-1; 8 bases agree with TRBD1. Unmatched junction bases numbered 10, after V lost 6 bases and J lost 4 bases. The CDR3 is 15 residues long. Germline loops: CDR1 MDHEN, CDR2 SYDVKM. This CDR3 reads CASRPNLGTGTEAFF. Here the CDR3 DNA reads TGTGCCAGCAGGCCGAACCTAGGGACAGGCACTGAAGCTTTCTTT.

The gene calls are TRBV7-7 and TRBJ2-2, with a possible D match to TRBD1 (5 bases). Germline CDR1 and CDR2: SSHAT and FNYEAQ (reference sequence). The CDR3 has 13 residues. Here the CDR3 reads CASGALRPGELFF. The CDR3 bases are TGTGCTAGTGGGGCACTAAGGCCCGGGGAGCTGTTTTTT. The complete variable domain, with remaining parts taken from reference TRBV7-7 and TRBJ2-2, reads GAGVSQSPRYKVTKRGQDVTLRCDPISSHATLYWYQQALGQGPEFLTYFNYEAQPDKSGLPSDRFSAERPEGSISTLTIQRTEQRDSAMYRCASGALRPGELFFGEGSRLTVL.

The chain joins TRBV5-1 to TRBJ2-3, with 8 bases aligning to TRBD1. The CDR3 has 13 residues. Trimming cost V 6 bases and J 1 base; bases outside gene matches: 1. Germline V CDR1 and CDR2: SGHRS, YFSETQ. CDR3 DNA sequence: TGCGCCAGCATGGGACAGGGCACAGATACGCAGTATTTT. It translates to CASMGQGTDTQYF. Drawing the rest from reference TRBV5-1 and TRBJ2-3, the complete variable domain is KAGVTQTPRYLIKTRGQQVTLSCSPISGHRSVSWYQQTPGQGLQFLFEYFSETQRNKGNFPGRFSGRQFSNSRSEMNVSTLELGDSALYLCASMGQGTDTQYFGPGTRLTVL.

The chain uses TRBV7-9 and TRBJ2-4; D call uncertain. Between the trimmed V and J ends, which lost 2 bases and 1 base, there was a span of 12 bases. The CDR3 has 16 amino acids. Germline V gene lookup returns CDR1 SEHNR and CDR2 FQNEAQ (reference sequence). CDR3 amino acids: CASSLIVGRAKNIQYF. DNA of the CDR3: TGTGCCAGCAGCTTAATTGTGGGCCGGGCCAAAAACATTCAGTACTTC.

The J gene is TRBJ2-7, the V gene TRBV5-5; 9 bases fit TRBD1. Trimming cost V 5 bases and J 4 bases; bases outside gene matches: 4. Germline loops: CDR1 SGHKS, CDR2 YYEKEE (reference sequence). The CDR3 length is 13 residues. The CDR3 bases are TGTGCCAGCAGTAGGGACAGGGCTTACGAGCAGTACTTC. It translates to CASSRDRAYEQYF.

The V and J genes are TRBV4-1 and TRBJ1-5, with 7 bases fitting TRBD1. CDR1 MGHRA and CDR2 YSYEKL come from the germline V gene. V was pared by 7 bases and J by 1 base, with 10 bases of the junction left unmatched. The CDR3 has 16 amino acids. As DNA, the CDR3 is TGCGCCAGCACCCCTGGGGCAGGGGGAAGCAATCAGCCCCAGCATTTT. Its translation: CASTPGAGGSNQPQHF.

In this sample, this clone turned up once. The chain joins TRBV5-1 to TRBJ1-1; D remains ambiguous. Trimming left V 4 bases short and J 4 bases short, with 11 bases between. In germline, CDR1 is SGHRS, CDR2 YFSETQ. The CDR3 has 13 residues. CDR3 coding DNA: TGCGCCAGCAGCGTTAGAGTCCCCACTGAAGCTTTCTTT. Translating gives CASSVRVPTEAFF.

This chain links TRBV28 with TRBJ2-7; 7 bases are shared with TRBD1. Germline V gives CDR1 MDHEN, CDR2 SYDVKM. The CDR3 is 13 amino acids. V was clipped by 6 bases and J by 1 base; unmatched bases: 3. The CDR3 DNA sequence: TGTGCCAGCAGCCCGGGACAGTCCTACGAGCAGTACTTC. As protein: CASSPGQSYEQYF.